Included here is one T cell receptor beta chain sequence, with context. Profiling relied on immunoSEQ multiplex PCR, and the TCRdb table lists in-frame clones only, not all of them. The sample has over 10,000 clones, about 80% seen once. These data originate in a study of blood T cell repertoires in COVID-19. Germline V gene data show CDR1 as LGHNA and CDR2 as YSLEER. Losses at the gene ends were 4 bases for V and 5 bases for J; bases not matched to a gene: 11. The CDR3 runs to 15 residues. This sequence joins TRBV4-3 and TRBJ2-7, with TRBD2 matching over 7 bases. The sequence derives from an elderly man with acute or convalescent COVID-19. The sequenced sample was peripheral blood. DNA of the CDR3: TGCGCCAGCAGCCGGGGAACGGGGGACTACAACGAGCAGTACTTC. Protein product: CASSRGTGDYNEQYF.